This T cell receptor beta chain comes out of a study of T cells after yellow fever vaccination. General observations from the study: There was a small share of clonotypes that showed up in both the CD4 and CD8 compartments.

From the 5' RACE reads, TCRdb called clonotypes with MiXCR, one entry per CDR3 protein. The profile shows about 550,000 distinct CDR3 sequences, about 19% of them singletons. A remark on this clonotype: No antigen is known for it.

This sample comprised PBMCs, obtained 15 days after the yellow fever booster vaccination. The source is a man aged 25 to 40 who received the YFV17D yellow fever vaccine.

The CDR3 coding sequence is TGTGCCAGCAGCCTCGGACTCACTAATGAGCAGTTCTTC. This encodes CASSLGLTNEQFF. The gene calls are TRBV3-1 and TRBJ2-1; TRBD2 might be the D (5 bases). The CDR3 loop spans 13 amino acids. Germline V gene sequence: CDR1 LGHDT, CDR2 YNNKEL (reference sequence). The V gene lost 4 bases and the J gene lost 7 bases, with 11 bases spanning the gap.